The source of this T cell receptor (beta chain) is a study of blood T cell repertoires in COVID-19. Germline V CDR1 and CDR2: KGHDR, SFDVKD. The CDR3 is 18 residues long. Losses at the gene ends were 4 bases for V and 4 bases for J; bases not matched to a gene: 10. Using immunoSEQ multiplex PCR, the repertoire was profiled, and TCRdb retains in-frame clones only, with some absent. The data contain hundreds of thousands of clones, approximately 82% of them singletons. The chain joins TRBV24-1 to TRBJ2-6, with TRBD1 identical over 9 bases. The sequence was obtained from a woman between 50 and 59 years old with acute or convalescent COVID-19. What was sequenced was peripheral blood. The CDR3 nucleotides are TGTGCCACCAGTGACAGTGCCGGGACAGGGCCAGGGGCCAACGTCCTGACTTTC. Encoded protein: CATSDSAGTGPGANVLTF.